This T cell receptor beta chain was recovered during a study of OX40 agonist ivuxolimab in advanced cancers. The study, taken as a whole, reports: Fewer expanded clones were found on average in CD4+ than in CD8+ T cells. At 0.1 to 3.0 mg/kg and by week 6, CD4+ and CD8+ T cells in the blood had expanded clonally.

In regard to this clone: Its antigen is still unknown.

Trimming took 0 bases from V and 6 from J, leaving 14 bases between them. This CDR3 region has 15 residues. CDR1 and CDR2 from the germline V gene are KGHSY and FQNENV. Produced via immunoSEQ multiplex PCR; TCRdb's table is partial and in-frame only. The profile shows tens of thousands of clones, 75% to 95% of them singletons. Source: CD4+ or CD8+ T cells sorted from blood, taken in a trial of the OX40 agonist ivuxolimab. The sequence was collected from an adult with an advanced solid tumor such as melanoma, head and neck, liver or kidney cancer. The chain recombines TRBV16 with TRBJ1-2, with TRBD1 as a possible D gene (5 bases). CDR3 nucleotides: TGTGCCAGCAGCCAATCGCCCCGGGACGGAAATGGCTACACCTTC. Its protein is CASSQSPRDGNGYTF.